The 14 T cell receptor beta chains given below trace back to one sample, sequenced in a study of blood T cell repertoires in COVID-19. Sequencing used immunoSEQ multiplex PCR; TCRdb keeps in-frame clones, though not all of them. Of roughly 180,000 clones in the sample, more than 80% are singletons; the top ten hold 9.5% to 11%. The sequenced sample consisted of peripheral blood. The source of these receptors is a middle-aged woman with COVID-19, enrolled during active disease.

V is TRBV28 and J is TRBJ2-7, with D tentatively TRBD2 (7 bases). The V end lost 5 bases, the J end lost 5 bases, and 25 bases lay between the germline ends. The CDR3 has 17 residues. The germline V gene encodes CDR1 MDHEN and CDR2 SYDVKM. The CDR3 here is CASSLPLRGRGADEQYF. DNA of the CDR3: TGTGCCAGCAGTCTGCCCCTGCGGGGGCGGGGAGCGGACGAGCAGTACTTC.

Here the CDR3 reads CASSSSRPGLAGAYNEQFF. CDR3 sequence (DNA): TGTGCCAGCAGTAGTAGCCGACCGGGACTAGCGGGGGCATACAATGAGCAGTTCTTC. The V gene is TRBV11-3, the J gene TRBJ2-1, with 14 bases matching TRBD2. The CDR3 has 19 residues. Per the germline V gene, CDR1 is SGHNT and CDR2 is YENEEA. The V gene end was trimmed by 6 bases and the J gene end by 4 bases; junction bases not matched to a gene: 14.

This sequence joins TRBV14 and TRBJ1-6; TRBD1 matches 9 bases. With V trimmed by 8 bases and J by 7 bases, 9 bases remained unmatched. The CDR3 contains 15 residues. CDR1 is SGHDN and CDR2 is FVKESK in the germline V gene. CDR3 sequence: CASQTGGGNNSPLHF. CDR3 DNA: TGTGCCAGCCAAACAGGGGGCGGTAACAATTCACCCCTCCACTTT.

The chain couples TRBV7-9 to TRBJ2-7, with TRBD1 as a possible D gene (5 bases). The V gene's germline CDR1 is SEHNR and CDR2 FQNEAQ (reference sequence). The CDR3 spans 15 residues. V gave up 1 base and J gave up 5 bases, with 15 bases separating them. The CDR3 coding sequence is TGTGCCAGCAGCTTAGGAGTAGGGGCGGTAAACGAGCAGTACTTC. Amino acid sequence: CASSLGVGAVNEQYF.

The V call is TRBV6-6, the J call TRBJ2-1; tentative D call: TRBD2 (6 bases). V gave up 5 bases and J gave up 6 bases, with 26 bases separating them. Germline V gene lookup returns CDR1 MNHNY and CDR2 SVGAGI (reference sequence). The CDR3 has 18 residues. The DNA of the CDR3 is TGTGCCAGCAGTCCAAGGCAGGGAGGCCAGGGCTATCTCAATGAGCAGTTCTTC. It codes for CASSPRQGGQGYLNEQFF.

The V call is TRBV6-1, the J call TRBJ1-5; 8 bases are shared with TRBD1. CDR3 size: 17 residues. The ends lost 4 bases at V and 1 base at J; junction bases unmatched: 9. Per germline, CDR1 MNHNS and CDR2 SASEGT. CDR3 region: CASSVVGTGVSNQPQHF. The DNA for the CDR3 is TGTGCCAGCAGTGTAGTCGGGACAGGCGTGAGCAATCAGCCCCAGCATTTT.

Written as DNA, the CDR3 is TGTGCCAGTAGTCGGGCTAGCGGAGCCTACGAGCAGTACTTC. Protein: CASSRASGAYEQYF. V is TRBV19 and J is TRBJ2-7, with 7 bases identical to TRBD2. The CDR3 covers 14 residues. J gave up 2 bases and V 5 bases, and 6 bases lay outside the gene matches. Looked up from germline, CDR1 is LNHDA and CDR2 is SQIVND (reference sequence).

The chain couples TRBV6-6 to TRBJ2-3, with 9 positions matching TRBD2. V lost 2 bases, J lost 4 bases, and 7 bases stayed unmatched. The CDR3 sequence is 16 residues long. CDR1 is MNHNY, CDR2 SVGAGI, per germline (reference sequence). CDR3 DNA sequence: TGTGCCAGCAGTTACGCAAATAGCGGGGGCGCAGATACGCAGTATTTT. Encoded protein: CASSYANSGGADTQYF.

V is TRBV15 and J is TRBJ2-1, with D perhaps TRBD2 (5 bases). Trimming took 1 base from V and 8 from J, leaving 9 bases between them. The CDR3 is 13 residues long. CDR1 is LNHNV, CDR2 YYDKDF, per germline (reference sequence). The CDR3 loop is CATSRGDGDEQFF. CDR3 sequence (DNA): TGTGCCACCAGCAGAGGAGACGGGGATGAGCAGTTCTTC.

The rearrangement joins TRBV4-2 to TRBJ2-7, with TRBD2 matching 8 bases. V gave up 3 bases and J gave up 2 bases; unmatched junction bases: 9. The CDR3 covers 16 residues. Germline CDR1 reads LGHNA; CDR2 reads YNFKEQ. As DNA, the CDR3 is TGTGCCAGCAGCCACCTTGTAGCGGGGTCCACCTACGAGCAGTACTTC. Its translation is CASSHLVAGSTYEQYF.

The chain links TRBV7-3 to TRBJ2-1; 8 bases match TRBD2. This CDR3 has 16 residues. The germline V gene has CDR1 SGHTA and CDR2 FQGTGA. Trimming cost V 4 bases and J 1 base; bases outside gene matches: 6. The CDR3 here is CASSSSGTRSYNEQFF. The CDR3 DNA reads as TGTGCCAGCAGCTCGTCCGGGACTAGATCCTACAATGAGCAGTTCTTC.

J is TRBJ2-3 and V is TRBV2; a weak D match, TRBD1 (5 bases). The germline CDR1 and CDR2 sequences are SNHLY and FYNNEI. Trimming took 8 bases from V and 4 from J, leaving 19 bases between them. The CDR3 length is 15 residues. The CDR3 sequence is CASSPSRAVADTQYF. The CDR3 region has the DNA TGTGCCAGCTCGCCTTCCAGGGCCGTCGCAGATACGCAGTATTTT.

This chain connects TRBV7-8 to TRBJ2-5; TRBD2 aligns across 14 bases. The CDR3 covers 19 residues. The V segment lost 0 bases and the J segment 2 bases; nucleotides outside the gene matches: 8. Per the germline V gene, CDR1 is SGHVS and CDR2 is FQNEAQ. The CDR3 sequence: CASSLAGWGLAGAQETQYF. In DNA form, the CDR3 reads TGTGCCAGCAGCTTAGCAGGTTGGGGACTAGCGGGGGCACAAGAGACCCAGTACTTC.

The rearrangement uses TRBV4-2 and TRBJ2-1; 11 bases fit TRBD2. V lost 3 bases and J lost 10; bases outside the gene matches: 11. The CDR3 length is 16 residues. The germline V gene has CDR1 LGHNA and CDR2 YNFKEQ. DNA of the CDR3: TGTGCCAGCAGCCAGCTGGGGACTAGCGGAGCGGAGGAGCAGTTCTTC. The encoded protein is CASSQLGTSGAEEQFF.